This TCR beta chain is from a study of Ad26.COV2.S vaccination and SARS-CoV-2 variants. Broader study findings: Placebo recipients and vaccine recipients were similar in non-spike TCR breadth.

This table comes from immunoSEQ multiplex PCR, and its TCRdb copy is limited to in-frame clones, with some not included. The top ten clones hold approximately 2.1% of a sample with some 340,000 clones, approximately 86% of them seen once. The CDR3 sequence is 17 residues long. CDR1 and CDR2 (germline): LGHDT, YNNKEL (reference sequence). Germline trimming cut 1 base from V and 1 base from J; bases unmatched to any gene: 7. Described treatment: some 20 received Ad26.COV2.S at low or high dose, single or two shots; 5 received placebo; per-sample allocation not given. Samples came from day 63 after the first vaccine or placebo injection. As concerns this clone: No antigen is known for it.

V usage is TRBV3-1 (or the pseudogene TRBV3-2) and J usage is TRBJ2-3, with TRBD2 matching 8 bases. The sequencing here drew on peripheral blood, taken in a trial of Ad26.COV2.S vaccine versus placebo. The sequence was collected from a person between 18 and 60 years old who received the Ad26.COV2.S COVID-19 vaccine or a placebo. This CDR3 reads CASSQGQPGGGTDTQYF. DNA for the CDR3: TGTGCCAGCAGCCAAGGCCAGCCGGGGGGGGGCACAGATACGCAGTATTTT.